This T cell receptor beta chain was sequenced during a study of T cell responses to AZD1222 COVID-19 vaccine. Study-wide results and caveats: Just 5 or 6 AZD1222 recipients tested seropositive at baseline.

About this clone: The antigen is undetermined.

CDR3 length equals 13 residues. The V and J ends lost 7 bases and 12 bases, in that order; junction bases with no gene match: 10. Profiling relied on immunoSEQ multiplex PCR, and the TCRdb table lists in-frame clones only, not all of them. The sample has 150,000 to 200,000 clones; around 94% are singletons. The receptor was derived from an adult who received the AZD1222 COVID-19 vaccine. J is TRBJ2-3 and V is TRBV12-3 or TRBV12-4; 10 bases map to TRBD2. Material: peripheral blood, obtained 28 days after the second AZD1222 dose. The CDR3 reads CASTLSPSGSQYF. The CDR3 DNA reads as TGTGCCAGCACCCTCTCCCCTAGCGGGAGTCAGTATTTT.